The 32 T cell receptor beta chains reported below all come from one sample, sequenced in a study of OX40 agonist ivuxolimab in advanced cancers. Sequencing used immunoSEQ multiplex PCR; TCRdb keeps in-frame clones, though not all of them. Altogether tens of thousands of clones are present, 85% to 90% being singletons, with the ten largest covering about 0.66%. Sequenced here: CD4+ or CD8+ T cells sorted from blood, sampled in a trial of the OX40 agonist ivuxolimab. These receptors originate from an adult with an advanced solid tumor such as melanoma, head and neck, liver or kidney cancer.

This clone has more than one count but fewer than ten. The chain employs TRBV11-2 and TRBJ1-2; perhaps TRBD1 as D (5 bases). Trimming pared 1 base from V and 8 bases from J, leaving 11 bases between. The CDR3 length is 13 residues. Germline CDR1 reads SGHAT; CDR2 reads FQNNGV. This chain's CDR3 is CASSLVGVGGYTF. The CDR3 DNA follows: TGTGCCAGCAGCTTAGTAGGGGTGGGAGGCTACACCTTC. Together with reference TRBV11-2 and TRBJ1-2, the CDR3 gives the full variable domain: EAGVAQSPRYKIIEKRQSVAFWCNPISGHATLYWYQQILGQGPKLLIQFQNNGVVDDSQLPKDRFSAERLKGVDSTLKIQPAKLEDSAVYLCASSLVGVGGYTFGSGTRLTVV.

This clone has only one observation. This chain connects TRBV19 to TRBJ1-3; no reliable D call. The V and J ends lost 4 bases and 1 base respectively, with 8 bases between them. The CDR3 totals 14 residues. In germline, CDR1 is LNHDA, CDR2 SQIVND (reference sequence). The CDR3, as DNA: TGTGCCAGTAGTAGGAGCGAATCTGGAAACACCATATATTTT. Translating it yields CASSRSESGNTIYF.

Concerning this clone itself: This same CDR3 is encoded by further DNA sequences in the sample. J is TRBJ1-5 and V is TRBV27; 8 bases map to TRBD1. The CDR3 is 13 amino acids. From germline, CDR1 is MNHEY and CDR2 SMNVEV (reference sequence). The V segment lost 4 bases and the J segment 5 bases; nucleotides outside the gene matches: 1. CDR3 sequence: CASSSQGDQPQHF. The CDR3 coding sequence is TGTGCCAGCAGTTCACAGGGGGATCAGCCCCAGCATTTT.

The chain employs TRBV6-6 and TRBJ1-2; no reliable D call. The CDR3 runs to 15 residues. V was shortened by 2 bases and J by 5 bases, with 15 bases between the two germline ends. The V gene's germline CDR1 is MNHNY and CDR2 SVGAGI (reference sequence). In nucleotides, the CDR3 is TGTGCCAGCAGTTACGCACCTAGCTTAAATTATGGCTACACCTTC. Protein sequence: CASSYAPSLNYGYTF.

The chain uses TRBV11-2 and TRBJ1-2, with D unresolved. The CDR3 is made up of 14 amino acids. Germline V gene lookup returns CDR1 SGHAT and CDR2 FQNNGV. V dropped 1 base and J dropped 8 bases, with 14 bases sitting between them. The CDR3 DNA sequence: TGTGCCAGCAGCTTAGCAGGAGTTCTAAGGGGCTACACCTTC. Translating gives CASSLAGVLRGYTF.

This clone was seen only a few times. V usage is TRBV11-3 and J usage is TRBJ2-7; D call uncertain. Deletions cut 3 bases from V and 3 bases from J, with 12 bases between. CDR3 length: 14 amino acids. Germline-derived CDR1 and CDR2 are SGHNT and YENEEA. The CDR3 DNA is TGTGCCAGCAGCTTTGACACCACCCTCTACGAGCAGTACTTC. This codes for CASSFDTTLYEQYF.

The V call is TRBV21-1, the J call TRBJ1-2. TRBV21-1 is assigned pseudogene status. The CDR3 spans 15 residues. The CDR3 sequence is CASSRGCVWKYGYTF. As DNA, the CDR3 is TGTGCCAGCAGCAGGGGGTGTGTGTGGAAATATGGCTACACCTTC.

A remark on this clone: At one end, the junction sequence differs from germline, possibly due to a read error. The chain uses TRBV19 and TRBJ1-5; TRBD1 aligns across 9 bases. Looked up from germline, CDR1 is LNHDA and CDR2 is SQIVND (reference sequence). The CDR3 contains 17 residues. As DNA, the CDR3 is TGTACCAGTAGTCTCCGGGACAGGGTCAATAGCAATCAGCCCCAGCATTTT. Residues: CTSSLRDRVNSNQPQHF.

The chain recombines TRBV5-3 with TRBJ1-2, with a weak D call TRBD1 (5 bases). TRBV5-3 is flagged as an ORF with uncertain function. The CDR3 sequence is 15 residues long. V was shortened by 1 base and J by 8 bases, with 18 bases between the two germline ends. CDR3 region: CARSLPVRGAGGYTF. In DNA form, the CDR3 reads TGTGCCAGAAGCTTGCCTGTCCGTGGAGCAGGGGGCTACACCTTC.

The rearrangement joins TRBV18 to TRBJ1-6, with D possibly TRBD1 on 5 matching bases. This CDR3 comprises 15 residues. Trimming cost V 2 bases and J 4 bases, with 9 bases left between them. Per the germline V gene, CDR1 is KGHSH and CDR2 is LQKENI. The DNA for the CDR3 is TGTGCCAGCTCACCAGTCCAGGGATATAATTCACCCCTCCACTTT. Protein product: CASSPVQGYNSPLHF.

V usage is TRBV7-9 and J usage is TRBJ2-5; 9 bases fit TRBD1. The germline gives CDR1 SEHNR, CDR2 FQNEAQ (reference sequence). The CDR3 has 15 amino acids. The trim removed 5 bases at V and 5 bases at J, leaving 9 bases unmatched. Written as DNA, the CDR3 is TGTGCCAGCAGCAAAGGACAGGGGCTCTCCGAGACCCAGTACTTC. This sequence encodes CASSKGQGLSETQYF.

The CDR3 nucleotides are TGTGCCAGCAGCTTAGGGGGCGGATATGGCTACACCTTC. Translation: CASSLGGGYGYTF. J is TRBJ1-2 and V is TRBV7-2, with a tentative D call TRBD1 (5 bases). The CDR3 sequence is 13 residues long. Germline-derived CDR1 and CDR2 are SGHTA and FQGNSA. V lost 1 base, J lost 5 bases, and 8 bases lay in between.

The rearrangement uses TRBV7-9 and TRBJ2-3, with a weak D call TRBD2 (7 bases). Germline lookup yields CDR1 SEHNR and CDR2 FQNEAQ (reference sequence). The length of the CDR3 is 15 residues. The germline V and J ends were trimmed by 5 bases and 0 bases, with 12 bases remaining between them. The CDR3 DNA reads TGTGCCAGCAGCCCGAGGGGGGGAAGCACAGATACGCAGTATTTT. It is translated as CASSPRGGSTDTQYF. The full variable domain, in which reference TRBV7-9 and TRBJ2-3 provide the parts outside the CDR3, is DTGVSQNPRHKITKRGQNVTFRCDPISEHNRLYWYRQTLGQGPEFLTYFQNEAQLEKSRLLSDRFSAERPKGSFSTLEIQRTEQGDSAMYLCASSPRGGSTDTQYFGPGTRLTVL.

The chain couples TRBV2 to TRBJ2-2; D is unresolved. The CDR3 totals 12 residues. V was cut by 5 bases and J by 3 bases, with 4 bases left in between. CDR1 and CDR2 (germline): SNHLY, FYNNEI. The chain's CDR3 is CASSSDTGELFF. CDR3 DNA sequence: TGTGCCAGCAGTTCGGACACCGGGGAGCTGTTTTTT.

This clone appeared a single time. J is TRBJ1-6 and V is TRBV5-4, with 8 bases that match TRBD1. Unmatched junction bases numbered 10, after V lost 4 bases and J lost 10 bases. The CDR3 is 15 residues long. Per the germline V gene, CDR1 is SGHNT and CDR2 is YYREEE (reference sequence). The CDR3 DNA follows: TGTGCCAGCAGCATCATGAACGCAGGGGGCTCACCCCTCCACTTT. This codes for CASSIMNAGGSPLHF.

This clone has a handful of counts. The V and J genes are TRBV6-1 and TRBJ1-5; D remains unclear. V shed 1 base and J shed 6 bases, with 10 bases lying between them. The CDR3 contains 14 residues. CDR1 and CDR2 from the germline V gene are MNHNS and SASEGT. CDR3: CASSEGGWFQPQHF. DNA of the CDR3: TGTGCCAGCAGTGAAGGAGGGTGGTTTCAGCCCCAGCATTTT.

CDR3 nucleotide sequence: TGTGCCAGCAGTCTCTGGGGGAGGGACACCGGGGAGCTGTTTTTT. Residues: CASSLWGRDTGELFF. The V call is TRBV7-9, the J call TRBJ2-2; 7 positions agree with TRBD2. V gave up 6 bases and J gave up 3 bases; unmatched junction bases: 7. The CDR3 covers 15 residues. Per the germline V gene, CDR1 is SEHNR and CDR2 is FQNEAQ (reference sequence).

The J gene is TRBJ2-7, the V gene TRBV5-6; D is perhaps TRBD1 or TRBD2 (5 bases each). The CDR3 extends over 16 amino acids. CDR1 and CDR2 from the germline V gene are SGHDT and YYEEEE. The V end lost 2 bases, the J end lost 2 bases, and 17 bases lay between the germline ends. The CDR3 reads CASSLNPGTAPYEQYF. Written as DNA, the CDR3 is TGTGCCAGCAGCTTAAATCCCGGGACGGCTCCCTACGAGCAGTACTTC.

This clone has only a few counts. This chain's CDR3 is CASSYRQGNYGYTF. The CDR3 region has the DNA TGTGCCAGCAGCTACAGACAGGGGAACTATGGCTACACCTTC. This sequence joins TRBV5-8 and TRBJ1-2, with 8 nucleotides matching TRBD1. The CDR3 extends over 14 amino acids. Germline V gene data show CDR1 as SGHTS and CDR2 as YDEGEE. The ends lost 3 bases at V and 2 bases at J; junction bases unmatched: 3.

The CDR3 sequence: CASSSTGKETQYF. For the CDR3, the DNA is TGTGCCAGCAGCTCGACAGGAAAAGAGACCCAGTACTTC. J is TRBJ2-5 and V is TRBV7-9; perhaps TRBD1 as D (6 bases). Germline CDR1 reads SEHNR; CDR2 reads FQNEAQ (reference sequence). V was shortened by 4 bases and J by 3 bases, with 9 bases between the two germline ends. The CDR3 length is 13 residues. Based on the CDR3 plus reference TRBV7-9 and TRBJ2-5, the full variable domain is DTGVSQNPRHKITKRGQNVTFRCDPISEHNRLYWYRQTLGQGPEFLTYFQNEAQLEKSRLLSDRFSAERPKGSFSTLEIQRTEQGDSAMYLCASSSTGKETQYFGPGTRLLVL.

V and J are TRBV6-1 and TRBJ1-1, with TRBD1 identical over 7 bases. V gave up 11 bases and J gave up 0 bases; unmatched junction bases: 12. This CDR3 comprises 15 residues. CDR1 and CDR2 (germline): MNHNS, SASEGT. CDR3: CACHRDRDMNTEAFF. DNA of the CDR3: TGTGCCTGCCACCGGGACAGAGACATGAACACTGAAGCTTTCTTT.

This clone was observed a handful of times. The chain has TRBV2 and TRBJ1-1; 7 nucleotides match TRBD1. The CDR3 loop spans 13 amino acids. Germline V gene sequence: CDR1 SNHLY, CDR2 FYNNEI. The junction had 9 bases not matched to a gene; V was cut back by 7 bases and J by 7 bases. CDR3 loop: CASILDRSGEAFF. The CDR3 nucleotides read TGTGCCAGCATCCTGGACAGGTCGGGTGAAGCTTTCTTT. Using reference TRBV2 and TRBJ1-1 for the parts outside the CDR3, the full variable domain is EPEVTQTPSHQVTQMGQEVILRCVPISNHLYFYWYRQILGQKVEFLVSFYNNEISEKSEIFDDQFSVERPDGSNFTLKIRSTKLEDSAMYFCASILDRSGEAFFGQGTRLTVV.

This clone was observed a single time. V is TRBV30 and J is TRBJ2-1; D possibly corresponds to TRBD2 (5 bases). This CDR3 comprises 13 residues. CDR1 and CDR2 (germline): GTSNPN, SVGIG (reference sequence). The CDR3 nucleotides read TGTGCGAGAGCGACCGGACTGTACAATGAGCAGTTCTTC. This translates into CARATGLYNEQFF.

This clone was seen just once. The V call is TRBV5-1, the J call TRBJ2-3; 8 positions agree with TRBD2. Trimming removed 8 bases from V and 2 bases from J; junction bases left unmatched: 7. Germline CDR1 reads SGHRS; CDR2 reads YFSETQ. This CDR3 has 14 residues. CDR3 region: CASRPGGATDTQYF. For the CDR3, the DNA is TGCGCCAGTCGCCCGGGGGGGGCCACAGATACGCAGTATTTT.

CDR3 loop: CASSFQGSNEQYF. In DNA, the CDR3 is TGCGCCAGCAGCTTCCAGGGCTCGAACGAGCAGTACTTC. The J gene is TRBJ2-7, the V gene TRBV5-1; possibly TRBD1 for D (5 bases). The V end lost 2 bases, the J end lost 5 bases, and 11 bases lay between the germline ends. The CDR3 is 13 residues long. Looked up from germline, CDR1 is SGHRS and CDR2 is YFSETQ.

The V and J genes are TRBV7-9 and TRBJ2-5; 11 nucleotides match TRBD1. V lost 5 bases and J lost 5; bases outside the gene matches: 10. The CDR3 is 16 residues long. Germline assignment: CDR1 SEHNR and CDR2 FQNEAQ (reference sequence). In DNA form, the CDR3 reads TGTGCCAGCAGCCCCGGGGACAGGGGGGTAAAGGAGACCCAGTACTTC. It codes for CASSPGDRGVKETQYF. Full variable domain (rest looked up from reference TRBV7-9 and TRBJ2-5): DTGVSQNPRHKITKRGQNVTFRCDPISEHNRLYWYRQTLGQGPEFLTYFQNEAQLEKSRLLSDRFSAERPKGSFSTLEIQRTEQGDSAMYLCASSPGDRGVKETQYFGPGTRLLVL.

This chain links TRBV10-3 with TRBJ1-1; D is unclear. Germline lookup yields CDR1 ENHRY and CDR2 SYGVKD. The V end lost 2 bases, the J end lost 2 bases, and 6 bases lay between the germline ends. CDR3 length: 13 residues. The CDR3 DNA follows: TGTGCCATCAGTGAGCCGTATAACACTGAAGCTTTCTTT. Amino acids: CAISEPYNTEAFF.

This clone appeared a single time. CDR3 DNA: TGTGCCAGCAGTCCCCCCAGGGGGCCCGGGGAGCTGTTTTTT. It translates to CASSPPRGPGELFF. This chain joins TRBV6-5 and TRBJ2-2, with 8 bases that match TRBD1. This CDR3 is 14 amino acids long. Germline V gives CDR1 MNHEY, CDR2 SVGAGI. The V gene end was trimmed by 5 bases and the J gene end by 6 bases; junction bases not matched to a gene: 5.

The chain carries TRBV25-1 and TRBJ1-1; D is unresolved. From germline, CDR1 is MGHDK and CDR2 SYGVNS. Between the trimmed V and J ends, which lost 8 bases and 0 bases, there was a span of 19 bases. This CDR3 is built from 16 residues. The CDR3 is CASRPSGSGLNTEAFF. CDR3 nucleotide sequence: TGTGCCAGCCGACCTTCGGGCTCCGGACTGAACACTGAAGCTTTCTTT.

The chain recombines TRBV6-6 with TRBJ1-5; D gene uncertain. The length of the CDR3 is 14 residues. V lost 6 bases, J lost 3 bases, and 12 bases lay in between. The V gene's germline CDR1 is MNHNY and CDR2 SVGAGI (reference sequence). The CDR3 region is CASRITRLNQPQHF. In DNA, the CDR3 is TGTGCCAGCAGAATAACACGACTCAATCAGCCCCAGCATTTT.

The V call is TRBV5-4, the J call TRBJ1-1; 8 bases align to TRBD1. J gave up 3 bases and V 1 base, and 11 bases lay outside the gene matches. The length of the CDR3 is 17 residues. CDR1 is SGHNT, CDR2 YYREEE, per germline (reference sequence). CDR3: CASSLLQGATGDTEAFF. The CDR3 bases are TGTGCCAGCAGCTTGCTGCAGGGGGCTACTGGTGACACTGAAGCTTTCTTT. Combining the CDR3 with reference TRBV5-4 and TRBJ1-1 gives the whole variable domain ETGVTQSPTHLIKTRGQQVTLRCSSQSGHNTVSWYQQALGQGPQFIFQYYREEENGRGNFPPRFSGLQFPNYSSELNVNALELDDSALYLCASSLLQGATGDTEAFFGQGTRLTVV.

This chain uses TRBV7-8 with TRBJ1-1, with a weak D call TRBD1 (5 bases). The CDR3 runs 14 residues. Per the germline V gene, CDR1 is SGHVS and CDR2 is FQNEAQ. V lost 1 base to trimming and J lost 6 bases, with 12 bases between them. CDR3 in DNA: TGTGCCAGCAGCTTAGTCGGGGGAAGGTCTGAAGCTTTCTTT. Translation gives CASSLVGGRSEAFF. Full variable domain (outside the CDR3, taken from reference TRBV7-8 and TRBJ1-1): GAGVSQSPRYKVAKRGQDVALRCDPISGHVSLFWYQQALGQGPEFLTYFQNEAQLDKSGLPSDRFFAERPEGSVSTLKIQRTQQEDSAVYLCASSLVGGRSEAFFGQGTRLTVV.